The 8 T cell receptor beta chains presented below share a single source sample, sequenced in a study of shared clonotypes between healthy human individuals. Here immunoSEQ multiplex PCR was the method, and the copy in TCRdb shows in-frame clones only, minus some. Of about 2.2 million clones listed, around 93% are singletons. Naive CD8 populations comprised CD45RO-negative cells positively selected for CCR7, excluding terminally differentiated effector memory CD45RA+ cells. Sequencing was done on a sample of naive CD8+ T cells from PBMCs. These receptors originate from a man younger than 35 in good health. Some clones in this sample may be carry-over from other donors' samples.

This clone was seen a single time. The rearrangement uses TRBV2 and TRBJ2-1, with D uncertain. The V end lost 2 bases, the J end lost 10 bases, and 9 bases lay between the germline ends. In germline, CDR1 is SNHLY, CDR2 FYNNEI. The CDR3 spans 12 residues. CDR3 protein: CASSETTLEQFF. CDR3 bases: TGTGCCAGCAGTGAAACTACCCTCGAGCAGTTCTTC.

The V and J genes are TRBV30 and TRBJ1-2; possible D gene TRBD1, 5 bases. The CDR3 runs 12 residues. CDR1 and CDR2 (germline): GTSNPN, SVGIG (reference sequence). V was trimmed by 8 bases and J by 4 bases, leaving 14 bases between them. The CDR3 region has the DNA TGTGCCGGGACGGATGGGGCCTATGGCTACACCTTC. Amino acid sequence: CAGTDGAYGYTF.

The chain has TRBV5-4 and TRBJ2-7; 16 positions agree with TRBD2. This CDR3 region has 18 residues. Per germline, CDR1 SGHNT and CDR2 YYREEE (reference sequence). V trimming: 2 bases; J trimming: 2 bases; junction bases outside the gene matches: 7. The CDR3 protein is CASSFAGLAGGKAYEQYF. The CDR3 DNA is TGTGCCAGCAGCTTTGCGGGACTAGCGGGAGGGAAGGCCTACGAGCAGTACTTC.

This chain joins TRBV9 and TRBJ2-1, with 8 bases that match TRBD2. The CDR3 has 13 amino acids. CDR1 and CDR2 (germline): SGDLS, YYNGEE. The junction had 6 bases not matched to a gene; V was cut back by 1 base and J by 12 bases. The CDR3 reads CASSVLERERQFF. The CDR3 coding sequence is TGTGCCAGCAGCGTATTGGAGCGGGAGAGGCAGTTCTTC. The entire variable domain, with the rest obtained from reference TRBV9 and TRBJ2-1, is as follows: DSGVTQTPKHLITATGQRVTLRCSPRSGDLSVYWYQQSLDQGLQFLIQYYNGEERAKGNILERFSAQQFPDLHSELNLSSLELGDSALYFCASSVLERERQFFGPGTRLTVL.

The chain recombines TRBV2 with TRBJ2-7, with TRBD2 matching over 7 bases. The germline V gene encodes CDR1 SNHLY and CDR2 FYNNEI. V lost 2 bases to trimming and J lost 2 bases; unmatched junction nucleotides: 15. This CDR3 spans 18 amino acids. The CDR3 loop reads CASSETPPGGYLPYEQYF. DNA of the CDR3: TGTGCCAGCAGTGAAACACCCCCGGGAGGCTACCTTCCCTACGAGCAGTACTTC. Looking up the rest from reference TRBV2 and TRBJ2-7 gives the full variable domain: EPEVTQTPSHQVTQMGQEVILRCVPISNHLYFYWYRQILGQKVEFLVSFYNNEISEKSEIFDDQFSVERPDGSNFTLKIRSTKLEDSAMYFCASSETPPGGYLPYEQYFGPGTRLTVT.

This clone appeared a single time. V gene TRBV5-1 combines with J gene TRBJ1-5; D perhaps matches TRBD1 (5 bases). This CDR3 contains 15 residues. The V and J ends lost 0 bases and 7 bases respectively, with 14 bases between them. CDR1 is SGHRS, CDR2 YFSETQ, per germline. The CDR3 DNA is TGCGCCAGCAGCTTGGATCAGGGACGAGGGCAGCCCCAGCATTTT. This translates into CASSLDQGRGQPQHF.

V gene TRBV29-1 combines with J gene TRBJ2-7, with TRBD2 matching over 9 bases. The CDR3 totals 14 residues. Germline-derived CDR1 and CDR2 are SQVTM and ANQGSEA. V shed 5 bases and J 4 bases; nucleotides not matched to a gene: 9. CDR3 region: CSVNLSGSLYEQYF. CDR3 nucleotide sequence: TGCAGCGTTAATCTTAGCGGGAGTTTGTACGAGCAGTACTTC.

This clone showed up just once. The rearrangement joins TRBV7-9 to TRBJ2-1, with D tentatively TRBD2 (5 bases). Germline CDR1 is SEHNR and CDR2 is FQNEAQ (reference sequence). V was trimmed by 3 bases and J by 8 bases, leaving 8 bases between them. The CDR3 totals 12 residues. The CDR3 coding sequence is TGTGCCAGCAGCTTCGGGGTCTATGAGCAGTTCTTC. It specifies CASSFGVYEQFF.